This TCR beta chain was sequenced for a study of regulatory T cells in long-lasting Graves disease. About the research overall: Antithyroid drug use was under 3 months in newly diagnosed Graves' patients.

Trimming cost V 2 bases and J 5 bases, with 19 bases left between them. The CDR3 totals 16 residues. Germline CDR1 and CDR2: SGHVS and FQNEAQ. Building of the TCR beta libraries involved iRepertoire HTBI primers and Arm-PCR of CDR3 regions. TCRdb independently ran MiXCR on the multiplex PCR reads; one entry per CDR3 protein. The table shows about 470,000 distinct CDR3 sequences, with around 14% occurring only once. The time point was: newly diagnosed GD, antithyroid drugs for less than 3 months. From PBMCs, RNA was extracted and then used to make the TCR library. In this sample, this clonotype turned up a few times. In addition, the sample was reused for a study of T cells in Graves' hyperthyroidism and ophthalmopathy. As that report states: Together with thyroid ultrasound, orbital computed tomography, serum thyroxine and TRAb, clinical symptoms were used for diagnoses. Initially, a first-round RT-PCR of the TCR CDR3 employed the HTBI primer set.

Material: peripheral blood mononuclear cells (PBMCs), obtained at new diagnosis, from a patient treated with antithyroid drugs. This chain connects TRBV7-8 to TRBJ2-7; TRBD1 is a possible D gene (7 bases). The receptor's source is a woman aged 25 to 45 with Graves disease. CDR3 in amino acids: CASSLWLGQGGNEQYF. CDR3 nucleotide sequence: TGTGCCAGCAGCTTATGGTTGGGTCAGGGGGGCAACGAGCAGTACTTC.